These T cell receptor beta chains were read from a single sample in a study of shared clonotypes between healthy human individuals. The data were produced by immunoSEQ multiplex PCR, yet TCRdb's version contains in-frame clones alone and is incomplete. The data show approximately 500,000 clones, over 60% seen once. Sequences were obtained from PBMCs. All receptors derive from a woman in her thirties or forties in good health. Some clones in this sample may be carry-over from other donors' samples. The CDR3 runs from the conserved cysteine through the conserved F or W. The D gene is left open where the match is weak. Only part of the rows carry a size: once, few, many, or a class if the clone is expanded.

D gene: NA; J gene: TRBJ2-1; V gene: TRBV11-2; clone size: NA; CDR3 DNA: TGTGCCAGCAGCCATATTCGCGAGCCCCATGAGCAGTTCTTC; CDR3 protein: CASSHIREPHEQFF
D gene: NA; J gene: TRBJ2-7; V gene: TRBV6-5; clone size: once; CDR3 DNA: TGTGCCAGCAGGGTAACAGGGAAAACCTACGAGCAGTACTTC; CDR3 protein: CASRVTGKTYEQYF
D gene: TRBD1; J gene: TRBJ1-5; V gene: TRBV23-1; clone size: NA; CDR3 DNA: TGCGCCAGCAGCACGTACAGGGGCACCTATAGCAATCAGCCCCAGCATTTT; CDR3 protein: CASSTYRGTYSNQPQHF
D gene: NA; J gene: TRBJ1-2; V gene: TRBV14; clone size: NA; CDR3 DNA: TGTGCCAGCAGCCATGGAGGGGACTATGGCTACACCTTC; CDR3 protein: CASSHGGDYGYTF
D gene: NA; J gene: TRBJ2-5; V gene: TRBV7-9; clone size: NA; CDR3 DNA: TGTGCCAGCAGTTTAGGGGCTAGGATAGAGGAGACCCAGTACTTC; CDR3 protein: CASSLGARIEETQYF
D gene: TRBD2; J gene: TRBJ2-5; V gene: TRBV15; clone size: NA; CDR3 DNA: TGTGCCACCAGTTCTCTAGCGGGACCCGGGGAGACCCAGTACTTC; CDR3 protein: CATSSLAGPGETQYF
D gene: TRBD1; J gene: TRBJ1-2; V gene: TRBV10-2; clone size: NA; CDR3 DNA: TGCGCCAGCTCGGGACAGGGGGCTTCCGGCTACACCTTC; CDR3 protein: CASSGQGASGYTF
D gene: TRBD2; J gene: TRBJ2-3; V gene: TRBV5-1; clone size: many; CDR3 DNA: TGCGCCAGCAGCTTGGGACTAGCGGGAGGGCCGGATACGCAGTATTTT; CDR3 protein: CASSLGLAGGPDTQYF
D gene: NA; J gene: TRBJ2-7; V gene: TRBV7-6; clone size: NA; CDR3 DNA: TGTGCCAGCAGCCCAGCTATCGGCCGGTGGGCCGGGGAGCAGTACTTC; CDR3 protein: CASSPAIGRWAGEQYF
D gene: TRBD2; J gene: TRBJ2-1; V gene: TRBV6-1; clone size: NA; CDR3 DNA: TGTGCCAGCAGTGAATATATGGTGGGACTAGCGGGAGCCACCAATGAGCAGTTCTTC; CDR3 protein: CASSEYMVGLAGATNEQFF
D gene: TRBD2; J gene: TRBJ2-3; V gene: TRBV7-2; clone size: NA; CDR3 DNA: TGTGCCAGCAGCTTACTAGCGGGGGGCACAGATACGCAGTATTTT; CDR3 protein: CASSLLAGGTDTQYF
D gene: TRBD1; J gene: TRBJ1-5; V gene: TRBV2; clone size: NA; CDR3 DNA: TGTGCCAGCAGTGGGGGGACAGGGGGACTTCATCAGCCCCAGCATTTT; CDR3 protein: CASSGGTGGLHQPQHF
D gene: TRBD2; J gene: TRBJ2-5; V gene: TRBV11-3; clone size: NA; CDR3 DNA: TGTGCCAGCAGCCTCCGGATAGCGGGGGGACAAGAGACCCAGTACTTC; CDR3 protein: CASSLRIAGGQETQYF
D gene: TRBD1; J gene: TRBJ1-1; V gene: TRBV10-1; clone size: NA; CDR3 DNA: TGCGCCAGCAGCGGGGACAGGGGAGCTGAAGCTTTCTTT; CDR3 protein: CASSGDRGAEAFF
D gene: TRBD1; J gene: TRBJ1-5; V gene: TRBV28; clone size: NA; CDR3 DNA: TGTGCCAGCAAGATGGGACAGCACAATCAGCCCCAGCATTTT; CDR3 protein: CASKMGQHNQPQHF
D gene: NA; J gene: TRBJ2-7; V gene: TRBV28; clone size: NA; CDR3 DNA: TGTGCCAGCAGCAAGCCAGCACGAGCCTACGAGCAGTACTTC; CDR3 protein: CASSKPARAYEQYF
D gene: TRBD2; J gene: TRBJ2-1; V gene: TRBV9; clone size: NA; CDR3 DNA: TGTGCCAGCAGCCCGACCGGCGGGGGCAATGAGCAGTTCTTC; CDR3 protein: CASSPTGGGNEQFF
D gene: NA; J gene: TRBJ2-5; V gene: TRBV10-3; clone size: NA; CDR3 DNA: TGTGCCATCAGTGAGTGGGTTCGGACTCCCCGAGAGACCCAGTACTTC; CDR3 protein: CAISEWVRTPRETQYF
D gene: TRBD2; J gene: TRBJ2-3; V gene: TRBV7-2; clone size: once; CDR3 DNA: TGTGCCAGCAGCTTGACTAGCGGGAGTTCGGATACGCAGTATTTT; CDR3 protein: CASSLTSGSSDTQYF